This TCR beta chain was recorded in a study of blood T cells in healthy people across ages. General observations from the study: Donors of long life had a larger count of naive CD4+ cells and greater diversity than aged donors.

For the second PCR, which ran for about 7 to 11 cycles, a sample-barcoded 5' primer and a J-beta primer mix were used. MiXCR, applied by TCRdb to the 5' RACE reads, yields one record per CDR3 protein. This table has 1.5 million to 2 million distinct CDR3 sequences, 49% appearing once. In its sample, this clonotype was seen a few times. Its antigen is not known. Germline lookup yields CDR1 ENHRY and CDR2 SYGVKD. This CDR3 region has 12 residues. Trimming cost V 4 bases and J 7 bases, with 8 bases left between them. The rearrangement uses TRBV10-3 and TRBJ2-1, with a tentative D call TRBD2 (5 bases). This clonotype originated in a woman aged 35 to 49 in good health. The sample consisted of blood. The CDR3 DNA reads TGTGCCATCAGTGGAGGAGGTAATGAGCAGTTCTTC. It is translated as CAISGGGNEQFF.